These 28 T cell receptor beta chains were all obtained from the same sample, sequenced in a study of blood T cell repertoires in COVID-19. The assay was immunoSEQ multiplex PCR, and TCRdb's table has in-frame clones only and misses some. The sample records around 230,000 clones, about four fifths being singletons. Sequencing used peripheral blood. The receptors here all came from a woman between 35 and 50 years old with active or convalescent COVID-19.

The rearrangement joins TRBV14 to TRBJ1-1; D gene uncertain. V was trimmed by 0 bases and J by 0 bases, leaving 8 bases between them. Germline V CDR1 and CDR2: SGHDN, FVKESK. The CDR3 spans 15 residues. The CDR3 DNA follows: TGTGCCAGCAGCCAAGAGAGAACAGTGAACACTGAAGCTTTCTTT. Its protein is CASSQERTVNTEAFF.

This clone was observed once. This chain links TRBV5-4 with TRBJ1-2; 9 nucleotides line up with TRBD1. V was pared by 3 bases and J by 7 bases, with 19 bases of the junction left unmatched. The CDR3 has 18 amino acids. From germline, CDR1 is SGHNT and CDR2 YYREEE (reference sequence). In nucleotides, the CDR3 is TGTGCCAGCAGCTCTCGGACAGGGGCCGCTCAACTGCTATCTGGCTACACCTTC. Encoded protein: CASSSRTGAAQLLSGYTF. Full variable domain (remainder filled in from reference TRBV5-4 and TRBJ1-2): ETGVTQSPTHLIKTRGQQVTLRCSSQSGHNTVSWYQQALGQGPQFIFQYYREEENGRGNFPPRFSGLQFPNYSSELNVNALELDDSALYLCASSSRTGAAQLLSGYTFGSGTRLTVV.

The rearrangement uses TRBV24-1 and TRBJ2-1; 9 bases are shared with TRBD1. The CDR3 length is 18 residues. V was pared by 0 bases and J by 3 bases, with 8 bases of the junction left unmatched. CDR1 is KGHDR, CDR2 SFDVKD, per germline. CDR3 region: CATSDLDRGVSDYNEQFF. The CDR3 DNA follows: TGTGCCACCAGTGATTTGGACAGGGGGGTCTCGGACTACAATGAGCAGTTCTTC.

This chain joins TRBV4-2 and TRBJ2-1; 10 bases line up with TRBD2. The CDR3 is 21 amino acids. With V trimmed by 2 bases and J by 0 bases, 16 bases remained unmatched. CDR1 and CDR2 from the germline V gene are LGHNA and YNFKEQ. The CDR3 DNA follows: TGTGCCAGCAGCCAACATCTGGCTACCGGGACTAGCGCGTCCTCCTACAATGAGCAGTTCTTC. This sequence encodes CASSQHLATGTSASSYNEQFF.

The CDR3 nucleotides are TGTGCCAGCAGCTCCCCTCGACACGCAACTAATGAAAAACTGTTTTTT. Translation: CASSSPRHATNEKLFF. The chain has TRBV28 and TRBJ1-4; no reliable D call. The germline V gene has CDR1 MDHEN and CDR2 SYDVKM. This CDR3 contains 16 residues. Trimming pared 6 bases from V and 0 bases from J, leaving 14 bases between.

CDR3 protein: CASRLRGTGDYGYTF. The CDR3 DNA reads TGCGCCAGCAGACTCCGAGGCACCGGGGACTATGGCTACACCTTC. The chain recombines TRBV5-1 with TRBJ1-2; no clear D. CDR3 length: 15 amino acids. V was clipped by 5 bases and J by 3 bases, with 17 bases between them. Germline CDR1 and CDR2: SGHRS and YFSETQ.

The V gene is TRBV27, the J gene TRBJ2-1; 10 bases agree with TRBD2. Germline-derived CDR1 and CDR2 are MNHEY and SMNVEV (reference sequence). V shed 6 bases and J 6 bases; nucleotides not matched to a gene: 11. The CDR3 is made up of 16 amino acids. CDR3 region: CASRGIASGGFNEQFF. CDR3 coding DNA: TGTGCCAGCAGGGGAATTGCTAGCGGGGGCTTCAATGAGCAGTTCTTC.

This rearrangement joins TRBV6-5 to TRBJ1-1; D is ambiguous. The CDR3 runs to 15 residues. The germline V and J ends were trimmed by 7 bases and 4 bases, with 19 bases remaining between them. CDR1 and CDR2 from the germline V gene are MNHEY and SVGAGI. This chain's CDR3 is CASTVPEQGGTEAFF. For the CDR3, the DNA is TGTGCCAGCACCGTGCCGGAGCAAGGTGGCACTGAAGCTTTCTTT.

J is TRBJ1-4 and V is TRBV5-1; TRBD1 matches at 10 bases. V lost 4 bases, J lost 7 bases, and 4 bases stayed unmatched. Germline V lookup: CDR1 SGHRS, CDR2 YFSETQ. CDR3 length: 14 amino acids. Here the CDR3 reads CASSVGQGVEKLFF. In DNA, the CDR3 is TGCGCCAGCAGCGTCGGACAGGGGGTTGAAAAACTGTTTTTT. Complete variable domain (other parts from reference TRBV5-1 and TRBJ1-4): KAGVTQTPRYLIKTRGQQVTLSCSPISGHRSVSWYQQTPGQGLQFLFEYFSETQRNKGNFPGRFSGRQFSNSRSEMNVSTLELGDSALYLCASSVGQGVEKLFFGSGTQLSVL.

The chain employs TRBV11-3 and TRBJ1-3, with unresolved D. This CDR3 has 13 amino acids. The V gene lost 6 bases and the J gene lost 0 bases, with 6 bases spanning the gap. The germline V gene has CDR1 SGHNT and CDR2 YENEEA. For the CDR3, the DNA is TGTGCCAGCAGTCCCCTCTCTGGAAACACCATATATTTT. Its protein product is CASSPLSGNTIYF.

Notes on this clone: Different DNA sequences within this sample yield the same CDR3. This chain connects TRBV5-1 to TRBJ1-1, with 9 bases aligning to TRBD1. Germline CDR1 and CDR2: SGHRS and YFSETQ. J lost 2 bases, V lost 2 bases, and 1 base had no gene match. There are 14 residues in the CDR3. DNA of the CDR3: TGCGCCAGCAGCTTACAGGGGGCTAACACTGAAGCTTTCTTT. This sequence encodes CASSLQGANTEAFF.

This clone was detected once. V is TRBV7-2 and J is TRBJ1-3; 8 positions match TRBD1. With 3 bases clipped from V and 0 bases from J, the junction kept 4 bases outside the gene matches. Germline V gene sequence: CDR1 SGHTA, CDR2 FQGNSA. CDR3 length: 16 residues. CDR3 nucleotide sequence: TGTGCCAGCAGCTTGGACAGGGAAGCCTCTGGAAACACCATATATTTT. Encoded protein: CASSLDREASGNTIYF.

The J gene is TRBJ1-1, the V gene TRBV12-5; D may be TRBD1 (6 bases). V was pared by 0 bases and J by 2 bases, with 16 bases between. CDR1 and CDR2 from the germline V gene are LGHNT and FRNRAP. This CDR3 has 17 residues. The CDR3 loop is CASGLVLSDRLNTEAFF. In nucleotides, the CDR3 is TGTGCTAGTGGTTTGGTACTCTCGGACAGACTCAACACTGAAGCTTTCTTT. The full variable domain, with the rest looked up from reference TRBV12-5 and TRBJ1-1, is DARVTQTPRHKVTEMGQEVTMRCQPILGHNTVFWYRQTMMQGLELLAYFRNRAPLDDSGMPKDRFSAEMPDATLATLKIQPSEPRDSAVYFCASGLVLSDRLNTEAFFGQGTRLTVV.

The V call is TRBV11-3, the J call TRBJ2-5, with a possible D match to TRBD1 (5 bases). This CDR3 is built from 15 residues. Germline values: CDR1 SGHNT, CDR2 YENEEA. V was trimmed by 5 bases and J by 9 bases, leaving 22 bases between them. CDR3 DNA sequence: TGTGCCAGCAGCCCGTCGGCAGGGCAGGATAGGGCCCAGTACTTC. It translates to CASSPSAGQDRAQYF.

The chain recombines TRBV9 with TRBJ2-1; D unclear. The germline gives CDR1 SGDLS, CDR2 YYNGEE. V shed 4 bases and J shed 8 bases, with 13 bases lying between them. There are 13 residues in the CDR3. CDR3: CASSLLVAHEQFF. The CDR3 DNA reads as TGTGCCAGCAGCCTGCTAGTAGCCCATGAGCAGTTCTTC. The variable domain in full, with the rest retrieved from reference TRBV9 and TRBJ2-1, is DSGVTQTPKHLITATGQRVTLRCSPRSGDLSVYWYQQSLDQGLQFLIQYYNGEERAKGNILERFSAQQFPDLHSELNLSSLELGDSALYFCASSLLVAHEQFFGPGTRLTVL.

The genes are TRBV30 and TRBJ2-5, with TRBD2 matching over 14 bases. CDR3 length equals 15 residues. Trimming removed 2 bases from V and 5 bases from J; junction bases left unmatched: 4. The germline gives CDR1 GTSNPN, CDR2 SVGIG (reference sequence). CDR3 sequence reads: CAWSRGLAGVETQYF. DNA of the CDR3: TGTGCCTGGAGTCGGGGACTAGCGGGAGTGGAGACCCAGTACTTC.

The chain uses TRBV19 and TRBJ2-3; 14 nucleotides match TRBD2. Losses at the gene ends were 5 bases for V and 4 bases for J; bases not matched to a gene: 8. The CDR3 contains 17 residues. Germline loops: CDR1 LNHDA, CDR2 SQIVND (reference sequence). The CDR3, as DNA: TGTGCCAGTAGTTTAACGACTAGCGGGGGGGCAGCAGATACGCAGTATTTT. Its protein is CASSLTTSGGAADTQYF.

By share, this clone counts as medium-sized (0.01 to 0.1%). This chain uses TRBV28 with TRBJ1-6; D is ambiguous. The ends were cut back, 4 bases at V and 10 bases at J, with 8 bases in the middle. The germline V gene has CDR1 MDHEN and CDR2 SYDVKM. The CDR3 contains 12 residues. CDR3 sequence (DNA): TGTGCCAGCAGTTGGACGGGATCACCCCTCCACTTT. Translated, it gives CASSWTGSPLHF.

J is TRBJ2-1 and V is TRBV30; TRBD1 matches at 10 bases. This CDR3 is built from 14 residues. J gave up 8 bases and V 4 bases, and 8 bases lay outside the gene matches. CDR1 GTSNPN and CDR2 SVGIG come from the germline V gene (reference sequence). The CDR3, as DNA: TGTGCCTGGAATCCGGGACAGGGGTATGATGAGCAGTTCTTC. This translates into CAWNPGQGYDEQFF.

The rearrangement links TRBV7-3 to TRBJ2-5; D might be TRBD2 (7 bases). V lost 5 bases to trimming and J lost 5 bases, with 15 bases between them. The CDR3 extends over 14 amino acids. From germline, CDR1 is SGHTA and CDR2 FQGTGA. The CDR3 loop is CASSQSGGGETQYF. The CDR3 DNA reads TGTGCCAGCAGCCAGTCGGGGGGCGGTGAGACCCAGTACTTC.

J is TRBJ1-2 and V is TRBV19; 7 bases fit TRBD1. Germline V gene lookup returns CDR1 LNHDA and CDR2 SQIVND (reference sequence). Trimming cost V 3 bases and J 8 bases; bases outside gene matches: 6. The CDR3 spans 13 residues. CDR3 in amino acids: CASSMGQGEGYTF. In nucleotides, the CDR3 is TGTGCCAGTAGTATGGGGCAGGGGGAAGGCTACACCTTC. Full variable domain (rest looked up from reference TRBV19 and TRBJ1-2): DGGITQSPKYLFRKEGQNVTLSCEQNLNHDAMYWYRQDPGQGLRLIYYSQIVNDFQKGDIAEGYSVSREKKESFPLTVTSAQKNPTAFYLCASSMGQGEGYTFGSGTRLTVV.

V and J are TRBV13 and TRBJ1-1; D is unclear. The CDR3 is made up of 15 amino acids. Germline V lookup: CDR1 PRHDT, CDR2 FYEKMQ (reference sequence). Trimming took off 0 bases at V and 1 base at J, with 9 bases between the two ends. CDR3 in amino acids: CASSLGRTGNTEAFF. In nucleotides, the CDR3 is TGTGCCAGCAGCTTAGGCCGTACCGGGAACACTGAAGCTTTCTTT.

The chain joins TRBV28 to TRBJ2-1; TRBD1 matches at 8 bases. V was clipped by 7 bases and J by 1 base; unmatched bases: 12. CDR1 and CDR2 (germline): MDHEN, SYDVKM. The CDR3 extends over 17 amino acids. The CDR3 reads CASTPGQGSNSYNEQFF. The DNA of the CDR3 is TGTGCCAGCACCCCCGGACAGGGAAGTAATTCCTACAATGAGCAGTTCTTC.

This clone has a single count. This sequence joins TRBV3-1 (or the pseudogene TRBV3-2) and TRBJ2-3; no clear D gene. The CDR3 is made up of 15 amino acids. Germline CDR1 is LGHDT and CDR2 is YNNKEL (reference sequence). V lost 6 bases and J 0 bases, leaving 13 bases between the germline ends. CDR3 residues: CASSTTIASTDTQYF. The CDR3 DNA is TGTGCCAGCAGTACAACAATCGCTAGCACAGATACGCAGTATTTT.

The J gene is TRBJ1-4, the V gene TRBV28; D perhaps matches TRBD1 (6 bases). From germline, CDR1 is MDHEN and CDR2 SYDVKM. The CDR3 spans 15 residues. V was shortened by 3 bases and J by 7 bases, with 15 bases between the two germline ends. The CDR3 spells CASSFLGGGTEKLFF. The CDR3 bases are TGTGCCAGCAGTTTCCTCGGGGGGGGCACTGAAAAACTGTTTTTT.

This sequence joins TRBV27 and TRBJ1-6; D possibly corresponds to TRBD1 (6 bases). Germline V gene data show CDR1 as MNHEY and CDR2 as SMNVEV (reference sequence). The V and J ends lost 6 bases and 7 bases respectively, with 16 bases between them. This CDR3 has 15 residues. The CDR3 DNA reads TGTGCCAGCAGAGACCTGAACAGGGCCAATTCACCCCTCCACTTT. Its translation: CASRDLNRANSPLHF.

The CDR3 DNA is TGTGCCAGCAGCTTGGGCCAGAGGACTAACTATGGCTACACCTTC. Protein sequence: CASSLGQRTNYGYTF. This chain links TRBV5-8 with TRBJ1-2; D remains ambiguous. The length of the CDR3 is 15 residues. Trimming shortened V by 0 bases and J by 0 bases, and 9 bases separated the two germline ends. In germline, CDR1 is SGHTS, CDR2 YDEGEE.

The chain combines TRBV19 with TRBJ1-4; a weak D match, TRBD1 (6 bases). Germline assignment: CDR1 LNHDA and CDR2 SQIVND (reference sequence). The CDR3 runs to 15 residues. The V end was cut by 4 bases, the J end by 3 bases, with 12 bases between. CDR3 nucleotides: TGTGCCAGTAGTAGCCCAGGGGCGGCTAATGAAAAACTGTTTTTT. Translation gives CASSSPGAANEKLFF.